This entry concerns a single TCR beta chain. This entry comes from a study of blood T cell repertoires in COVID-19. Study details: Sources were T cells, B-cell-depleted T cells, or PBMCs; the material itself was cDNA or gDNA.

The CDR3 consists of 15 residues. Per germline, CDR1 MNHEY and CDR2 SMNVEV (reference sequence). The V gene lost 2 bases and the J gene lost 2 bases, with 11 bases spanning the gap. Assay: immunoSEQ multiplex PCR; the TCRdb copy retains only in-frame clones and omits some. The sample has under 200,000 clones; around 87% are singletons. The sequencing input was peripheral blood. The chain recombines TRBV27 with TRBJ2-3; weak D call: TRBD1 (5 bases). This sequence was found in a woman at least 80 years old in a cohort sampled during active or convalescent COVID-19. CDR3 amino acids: CASSLGVGVTDTQYF. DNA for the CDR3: TGTGCCAGCAGTTTAGGAGTAGGGGTCACAGATACGCAGTATTTT.